This T cell receptor beta chain came from a study of a mutant IDH1 vaccine in newly diagnosed glioma. Study background: Beforehand, treatment had been radiotherapy, temozolomide, or both; the majority received both.

Profiled with immunoSEQ multiplex PCR; TCRdb holds only in-frame clones, not every one. This sample has some 87,000 clones, with around 77% found just once. Described time point: baseline, week 1 (first vaccination visit). As to treatment: pre-vaccination baseline after standard-of-care therapy. The CDR3 loop spans 15 amino acids. V dropped 2 bases and J dropped 3 bases, with 11 bases sitting between them. Per germline, CDR1 SGHRS and CDR2 YFSETQ. Source: PBMCs, taken from a glioma patient treated with radiotherapy, temozolomide or both. The chain employs TRBV5-1 and TRBJ2-2; D ambiguous. The sequence was obtained from a man aged 40-50 years with glioma. CDR3 sequence: CASSFKVADTGELFF. For the CDR3, the DNA is TGCGCCAGCAGCTTTAAGGTAGCTGACACCGGGGAGCTGTTTTTT.